Presented here are 24 T cell receptor beta chains from one specimen sequenced in a study of blood T cell repertoires in COVID-19. Profiled with immunoSEQ multiplex PCR; TCRdb holds only in-frame clones, not every one. Of 55,000 to 75,000 clones in the sample, about 81% were seen once. Material: peripheral blood. These receptors were obtained from a human donor in a cohort sampled during active COVID-19.

The chain uses TRBV3-1 (or the pseudogene TRBV3-2) and TRBJ1-3; a weak D match, TRBD1 (5 bases). The CDR3 is made up of 17 amino acids. The V and J ends lost 4 bases and 0 bases respectively, with 16 bases between them. Germline loops: CDR1 LGHDT, CDR2 YNNKEL (reference sequence). The DNA for the CDR3 is TGTGCCAGCAGCCCCCGGGGGACGGTCAGCTCTGGAAACACCATATATTTT. Translated: CASSPRGTVSSGNTIYF.

The CDR3 is CASKGGLTEAFF. The CDR3 DNA sequence: TGTGCCAGTAAAGGGGGCTTAACTGAAGCTTTCTTT. The chain carries TRBV19 and TRBJ1-1; 7 nucleotides align to TRBD1. The CDR3 covers 12 residues. Trimming cost V 7 bases and J 5 bases; bases outside gene matches: 4. CDR1 and CDR2 from the germline V gene are LNHDA and SQIVND (reference sequence). Full variable domain (outside the CDR3, taken from reference TRBV19 and TRBJ1-1): DGGITQSPKYLFRKEGQNVTLSCEQNLNHDAMYWYRQDPGQGLRLIYYSQIVNDFQKGDIAEGYSVSREKKESFPLTVTSAQKNPTAFYLCASKGGLTEAFFGQGTRLTVV.

The DNA of the CDR3 is TGTGCCAGCAGTTGGGAGGGTTTGGGCAATCAGCCCCAGCATTTT. Translating gives CASSWEGLGNQPQHF. This chain joins TRBV28 and TRBJ1-5, with D unclear. The CDR3 extends over 15 amino acids. Germline CDR1 reads MDHEN; CDR2 reads SYDVKM. Deletions cut 4 bases from V and 2 bases from J, with 12 bases between.

The CDR3 DNA reads TGTGCCAGCAGCTTAGGACTAGCGAGTATTAATGAGCAGTTCTTC. Translating gives CASSLGLASINEQFF. V gene TRBV11-2 combines with J gene TRBJ2-1; 8 nucleotides agree with TRBD2. Germline-derived CDR1 and CDR2 are SGHAT and FQNNGV. With V trimmed by 1 base and J by 7 bases, 6 bases remained unmatched. This CDR3 contains 15 residues.

The V gene is TRBV3-1 (or the pseudogene TRBV3-2), the J gene TRBJ1-2; no reliable D call. The V and J ends lost 3 bases and 3 bases respectively, with 11 bases between them. The CDR3 spans 14 residues. CDR1 LGHDT and CDR2 YNNKEL come from the germline V gene (reference sequence). CDR3 in DNA: TGTGCCAGCAGCCAGAGAGGGATTGACTATGGCTACACCTTC. It yields the protein CASSQRGIDYGYTF.

The CDR3 nucleotides read TGTGCCAGCAGTTTATGGCGGGGGGCGAACACTGAAGCTTTCTTT. It yields the protein CASSLWRGANTEAFF. The V gene is TRBV28, the J gene TRBJ1-1; D is perhaps TRBD1 (6 bases). The germline gives CDR1 MDHEN, CDR2 SYDVKM. CDR3 length equals 15 residues. V gave up 0 bases and J gave up 1 base, with 9 bases separating them. Filled out from reference TRBV28 and TRBJ1-1, the complete variable domain reads DVKVTQSSRYLVKRTGEKVFLECVQDMDHENMFWYRQDPGLGLRLIYFSYDVKMKEKGDIPEGYSVSREKKERFSLILESASTNQTSMYLCASSLWRGANTEAFFGQGTRLTVV.

This clone was counted a few times. The chain carries TRBV2 and TRBJ2-7; D gene ambiguous. V shed 4 bases and J shed 1 base, with 11 bases lying between them. The germline V gene has CDR1 SNHLY and CDR2 FYNNEI. This CDR3 has 14 amino acids. The CDR3: CASSASPSSYEQYF. DNA of the CDR3: TGTGCCAGCAGTGCTTCTCCTTCTTCCTACGAGCAGTACTTC.

This chain connects TRBV13 to TRBJ2-7; 10 bases are shared with TRBD1. The length of the CDR3 is 12 residues. The ends lost 11 bases at V and 4 bases at J; junction bases unmatched: 5. Germline V gene lookup returns CDR1 PRHDT and CDR2 FYEKMQ (reference sequence). The CDR3 nucleotides read TGTGCCTCAGGGGACAGGGGATACGAGCAGTACTTC. It codes for CASGDRGYEQYF. Full variable domain (rest looked up from reference TRBV13 and TRBJ2-7): AAGVIQSPRHLIKEKRETATLKCYPIPRHDTVYWYQQGPGQDPQFLISFYEKMQSDKGSIPDRFSAQQFSDYHSELNMSSLELGDSALYFCASGDRGYEQYFGPGTRLTVT.

The chain recombines TRBV19 with TRBJ2-7, with 9 bases matching TRBD1. Germline loops: CDR1 LNHDA, CDR2 SQIVND (reference sequence). V shed 1 base and J 6 bases; nucleotides not matched to a gene: 7. There are 15 residues in the CDR3. CDR3 DNA: TGTGCCAGTAGTATAGGAGGAACAGGGGGCTTCGAGCAGTACTTC. Residues: CASSIGGTGGFEQYF.

The J gene is TRBJ2-5, the V gene TRBV5-6; 7 bases match TRBD1. Unmatched junction bases numbered 11, after V lost 1 base and J lost 5 bases. Germline CDR1 reads SGHDT; CDR2 reads YYEEEE. The CDR3 covers 16 residues. Here the CDR3 DNA reads TGTGCCAGCAGCTTGCGACAGGGTGGTTCTTGGGAGACCCAGTACTTC. Translated: CASSLRQGGSWETQYF. The entire variable domain, with the rest obtained from reference TRBV5-6 and TRBJ2-5, is as follows: DAGVTQSPTHLIKTRGQQVTLRCSPKSGHDTVSWYQQALGQGPQFIFQYYEEEERQRGNFPDRFSGHQFPNYSSELNVNALLLGDSALYLCASSLRQGGSWETQYFGPGTRLLVL.

This chain connects TRBV28 to TRBJ2-5; 7 bases fit TRBD1. Germline loops: CDR1 MDHEN, CDR2 SYDVKM. CDR3 size: 15 residues. Unmatched junction bases numbered 8, after V lost 5 bases and J lost 2 bases. The CDR3 nucleotides are TGTGCCAGCAGTCCAGCGACAGGGTATCAAGAGACCCAGTACTTC. Protein: CASSPATGYQETQYF.

V usage is TRBV28 and J usage is TRBJ2-5, with 7 nucleotides matching TRBD1. The germline V gene encodes CDR1 MDHEN and CDR2 SYDVKM. The CDR3 is made up of 15 amino acids. V lost 5 bases and J lost 4; bases outside the gene matches: 10. The CDR3 spells CASSSDRVRAETQYF. Written as DNA, the CDR3 is TGTGCCAGCAGTAGCGACAGGGTTAGGGCAGAGACCCAGTACTTC.

The CDR3: CASSTTPINYGYTF. CDR3 sequence (DNA): TGTGCCAGCAGTACAACGCCCATTAACTATGGCTACACCTTC. The chain uses TRBV6-5 and TRBJ1-2; D call uncertain. Germline CDR1 reads MNHEY; CDR2 reads SVGAGI. The V and J ends lost 5 bases and 1 base respectively, with 11 bases between them. CDR3 length: 14 amino acids.

The chain is built from TRBV13 and TRBJ2-7; TRBD2 aligns across 7 bases. The V segment lost 3 bases and the J segment 2 bases; nucleotides outside the gene matches: 16. CDR1 PRHDT and CDR2 FYEKMQ come from the germline V gene (reference sequence). The CDR3 runs to 18 residues. In DNA form, the CDR3 reads TGTGCCAGCAGCTTTTCCACGGGAGGTACGATTGGTACCTACGAGCAGTACTTC. Protein sequence: CASSFSTGGTIGTYEQYF.

The chain recombines TRBV6-4 with TRBJ2-7; 10 bases map to TRBD2. The V gene's germline CDR1 is MRHNA and CDR2 SNTAGT. V was clipped by 0 bases and J by 4 bases; unmatched bases: 12. The CDR3 loop spans 18 amino acids. CDR3 sequence (DNA): TGTGCCAGCAGTGACTCCACCGTAGCGGGAGGACCTAATTACGAGCAGTACTTC. It yields the protein CASSDSTVAGGPNYEQYF.

This chain joins TRBV5-1 and TRBJ2-7; D gene unclear. V was trimmed by 0 bases and J by 0 bases, leaving 7 bases between them. Germline V gene sequence: CDR1 SGHRS, CDR2 YFSETQ. CDR3 length: 14 amino acids. CDR3 sequence: CASSLVSGSYEQYF. As DNA, the CDR3 is TGCGCCAGCAGCTTGGTTTCCGGCTCCTACGAGCAGTACTTC.

This clone turned up a few times. CDR3 sequence (DNA): TGTGCCAGCAGCTCCCAGGGGCATGAGCAGTTCTTC. This encodes CASSSQGHEQFF. The rearrangement uses TRBV7-3 and TRBJ2-1; tentatively, D is TRBD1 (6 bases). The CDR3 runs 12 residues. CDR1 and CDR2 from the germline V gene are SGHTA and FQGTGA. V dropped 4 bases and J dropped 8 bases, with 9 bases sitting between them.

This chain connects TRBV11-1 to TRBJ2-1; 10 positions match TRBD2. The V gene's germline CDR1 is SGHAT and CDR2 FQDESV (reference sequence). The ends lost 5 bases at V and 7 bases at J; junction bases unmatched: 11. This CDR3 is built from 16 residues. The CDR3 nucleotides are TGTGCCAGCAGCCAAACCAGCGGGAGGGAAGGAAATGAGCAGTTCTTC. Encoded protein: CASSQTSGREGNEQFF.

The genes are TRBV6-5 and TRBJ2-7; tentative D call: TRBD2 (5 bases). The CDR3 loop spans 14 amino acids. Germline V lookup: CDR1 MNHEY, CDR2 SVGAGI. V was shortened by 6 bases and J by 0 bases, with 12 bases between the two germline ends. The CDR3 region is CASSRTVSSYEQYF. As DNA, the CDR3 is TGTGCCAGCAGCCGGACTGTAAGCTCCTACGAGCAGTACTTC.

The chain recombines TRBV28 with TRBJ2-7, with D maybe TRBD1 (6 bases). From germline, CDR1 is MDHEN and CDR2 SYDVKM. This CDR3 comprises 15 residues. V shed 6 bases and J shed 3 bases, with 18 bases lying between them. The CDR3 protein is CASSRLNEDSYEQYF. CDR3 DNA: TGTGCCAGCAGCCGTCTAAACGAGGACAGCTACGAGCAGTACTTC. Based on the CDR3 plus reference TRBV28 and TRBJ2-7, the full variable domain is DVKVTQSSRYLVKRTGEKVFLECVQDMDHENMFWYRQDPGLGLRLIYFSYDVKMKEKGDIPEGYSVSREKKERFSLILESASTNQTSMYLCASSRLNEDSYEQYFGPGTRLTVT.

The chain couples TRBV19 to TRBJ1-2; D may be TRBD1 (5 bases). Germline CDR1 LNHDA, CDR2 SQIVND (reference sequence). The CDR3 loop spans 17 amino acids. V was clipped by 3 bases and J by 1 base, with 18 bases between them. The CDR3 region is CASSMGFLRGLNYGYTF. DNA of the CDR3: TGTGCCAGTAGTATGGGGTTCCTCCGGGGACTTAACTATGGCTACACCTTC.

The chain employs TRBV5-4 and TRBJ2-1; 7 bases line up with TRBD2. The CDR3 is made up of 15 amino acids. Germline values: CDR1 SGHNT, CDR2 YYREEE (reference sequence). V lost 3 bases and J lost 6; bases outside the gene matches: 9. This CDR3 reads CASSSGRESGNEQFF. The CDR3 DNA follows: TGTGCCAGCAGCTCCGGGCGGGAGTCAGGCAATGAGCAGTTCTTC. Combining the CDR3 with reference TRBV5-4 and TRBJ2-1 gives the whole variable domain ETGVTQSPTHLIKTRGQQVTLRCSSQSGHNTVSWYQQALGQGPQFIFQYYREEENGRGNFPPRFSGLQFPNYSSELNVNALELDDSALYLCASSSGRESGNEQFFGPGTRLTVL.

This sequence joins TRBV28 and TRBJ1-5; D gene ambiguous. Per the germline V gene, CDR1 is MDHEN and CDR2 is SYDVKM. V lost 8 bases to trimming and J lost 4 bases, with 9 bases between them. The CDR3 loop spans 12 amino acids. In DNA, the CDR3 is TGTGCCAGCTCCACGGGGAATCAGCCCCAGCATTTT. Translating it yields CASSTGNQPQHF.

This clone was seen more than once but under ten times. This chain joins TRBV6-5 and TRBJ1-3, with 7 bases fitting TRBD1. The CDR3 has 15 amino acids. With V trimmed by 8 bases and J by 3 bases, 10 bases remained unmatched. Germline V gene sequence: CDR1 MNHEY, CDR2 SVGAGI. As DNA, the CDR3 is TGTGCCAGCCACCCTCGACAGGGTATTGGAAACACCATATATTTT. This encodes CASHPRQGIGNTIYF.